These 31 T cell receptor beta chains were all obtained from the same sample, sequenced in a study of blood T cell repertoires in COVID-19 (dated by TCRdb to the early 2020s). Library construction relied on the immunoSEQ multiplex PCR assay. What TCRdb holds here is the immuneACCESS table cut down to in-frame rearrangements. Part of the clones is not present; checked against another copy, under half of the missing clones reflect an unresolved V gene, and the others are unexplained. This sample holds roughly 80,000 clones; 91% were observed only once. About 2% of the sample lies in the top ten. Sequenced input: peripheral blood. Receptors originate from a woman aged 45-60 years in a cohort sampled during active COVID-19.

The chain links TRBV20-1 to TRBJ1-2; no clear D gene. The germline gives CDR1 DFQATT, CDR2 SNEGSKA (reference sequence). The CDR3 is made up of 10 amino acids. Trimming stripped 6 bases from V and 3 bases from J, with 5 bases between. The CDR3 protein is CSAPDYGYTF. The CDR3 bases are TGCAGTGCGCCGGACTATGGCTACACCTTC.

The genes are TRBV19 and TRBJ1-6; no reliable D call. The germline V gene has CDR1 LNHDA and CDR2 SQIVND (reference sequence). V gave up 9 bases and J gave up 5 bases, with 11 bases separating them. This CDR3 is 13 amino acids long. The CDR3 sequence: CASHRENNSPLHF. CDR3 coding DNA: TGTGCCAGCCACAGAGAGAATAATTCACCCCTCCACTTT. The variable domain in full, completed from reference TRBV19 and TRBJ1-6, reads DGGITQSPKYLFRKEGQNVTLSCEQNLNHDAMYWYRQDPGQGLRLIYYSQIVNDFQKGDIAEGYSVSREKKESFPLTVTSAQKNPTAFYLCASHRENNSPLHFGNGTRLTVT.

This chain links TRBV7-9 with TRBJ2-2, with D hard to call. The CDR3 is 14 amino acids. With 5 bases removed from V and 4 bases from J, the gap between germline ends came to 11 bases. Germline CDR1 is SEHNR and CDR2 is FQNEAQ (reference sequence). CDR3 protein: CASSRQTGTGELFF. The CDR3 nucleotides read TGTGCCAGCAGCCGACAAACCGGCACCGGGGAGCTGTTTTTT.

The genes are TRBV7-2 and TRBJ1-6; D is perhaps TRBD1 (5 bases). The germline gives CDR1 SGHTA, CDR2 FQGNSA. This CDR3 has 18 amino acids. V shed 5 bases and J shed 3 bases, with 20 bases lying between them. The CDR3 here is CASSTRPQTDLYNSPLHF. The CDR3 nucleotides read TGTGCCAGCAGCACAAGACCGCAGACAGATCTCTATAATTCACCCCTCCACTTT.

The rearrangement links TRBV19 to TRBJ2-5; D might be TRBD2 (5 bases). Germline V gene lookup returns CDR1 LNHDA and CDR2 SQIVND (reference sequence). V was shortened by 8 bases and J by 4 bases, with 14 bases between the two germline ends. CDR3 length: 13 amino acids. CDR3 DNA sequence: TGTGCCAGTGCTGGGAGTATGGGAGAGACCCAGTACTTC. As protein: CASAGSMGETQYF.

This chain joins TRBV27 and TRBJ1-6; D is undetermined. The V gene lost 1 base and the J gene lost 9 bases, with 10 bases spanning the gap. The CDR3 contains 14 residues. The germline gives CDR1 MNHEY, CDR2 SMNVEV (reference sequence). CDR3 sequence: CASSLFPAGSPLHF. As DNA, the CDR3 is TGTGCCAGCAGTTTATTTCCAGCGGGTTCACCCCTCCACTTT.

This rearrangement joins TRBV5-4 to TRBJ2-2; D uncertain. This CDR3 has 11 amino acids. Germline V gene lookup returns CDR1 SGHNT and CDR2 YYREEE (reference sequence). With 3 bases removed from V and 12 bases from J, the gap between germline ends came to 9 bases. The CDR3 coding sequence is TGTGCCAGCAGCTCAAGCTCGAAGCTGTTTTTT. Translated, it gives CASSSSSKLFF.

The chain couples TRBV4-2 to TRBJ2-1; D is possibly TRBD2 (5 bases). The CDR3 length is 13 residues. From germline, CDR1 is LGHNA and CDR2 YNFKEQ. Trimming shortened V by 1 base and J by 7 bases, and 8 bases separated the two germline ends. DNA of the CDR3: TGTGCCAGCAGCCAAGGGACTGAGAATGAGCAGTTCTTC. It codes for CASSQGTENEQFF.

The CDR3 DNA reads TGTGCCAGCAGTGCAGGGGGCACAGAGACCCAGTACTTC. It specifies CASSAGGTETQYF. The chain carries TRBV2 and TRBJ2-5; 8 bases match TRBD1. Trimming took 4 bases from V and 4 from J; bases not matched to a gene: 2. From germline, CDR1 is SNHLY and CDR2 FYNNEI. CDR3 length: 13 residues.

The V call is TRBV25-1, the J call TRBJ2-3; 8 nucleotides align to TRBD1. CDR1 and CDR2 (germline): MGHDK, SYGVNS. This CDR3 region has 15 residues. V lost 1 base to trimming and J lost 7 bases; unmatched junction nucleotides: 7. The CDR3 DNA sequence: TGTGCCAGCAGTGAATGGGGGGACAGGCAAAATACGCAGTATTTT. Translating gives CASSEWGDRQNTQYF.

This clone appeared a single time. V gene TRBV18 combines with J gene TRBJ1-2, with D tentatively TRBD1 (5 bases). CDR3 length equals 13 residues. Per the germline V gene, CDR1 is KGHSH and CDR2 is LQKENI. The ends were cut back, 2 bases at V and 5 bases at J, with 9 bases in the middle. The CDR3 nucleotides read TGTGCCAGCTCACCAACCAGGGCTTATGGCTACACCTTC. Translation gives CASSPTRAYGYTF.

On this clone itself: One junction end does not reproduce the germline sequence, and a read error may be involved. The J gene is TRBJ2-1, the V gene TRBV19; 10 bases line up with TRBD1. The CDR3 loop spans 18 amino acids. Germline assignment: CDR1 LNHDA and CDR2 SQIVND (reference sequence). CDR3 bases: TGTGTCAGTAGCTCTATAGGTACCGGGACAGGGGTTTACAATGAGCAGTTCTTC. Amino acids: CVSSSIGTGTGVYNEQFF.

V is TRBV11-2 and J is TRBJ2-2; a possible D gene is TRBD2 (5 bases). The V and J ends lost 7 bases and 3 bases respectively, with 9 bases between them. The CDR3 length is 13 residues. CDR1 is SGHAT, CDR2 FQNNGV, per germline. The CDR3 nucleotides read TGTGCCAGCACGACGCGGGACACCGGGGAGCTGTTTTTT. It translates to CASTTRDTGELFF. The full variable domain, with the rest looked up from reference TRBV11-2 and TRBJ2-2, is EAGVAQSPRYKIIEKRQSVAFWCNPISGHATLYWYQQILGQGPKLLIQFQNNGVVDDSQLPKDRFSAERLKGVDSTLKIQPAKLEDSAVYLCASTTRDTGELFFGEGSRLTVL.

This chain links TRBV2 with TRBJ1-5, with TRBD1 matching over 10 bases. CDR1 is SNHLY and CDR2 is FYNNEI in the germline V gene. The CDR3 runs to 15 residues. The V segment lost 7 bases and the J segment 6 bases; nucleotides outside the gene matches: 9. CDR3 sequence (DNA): TGTGCCAGCAACCGGGACAGGGGCGCTTTTCAGCCCCAGCATTTT. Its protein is CASNRDRGAFQPQHF. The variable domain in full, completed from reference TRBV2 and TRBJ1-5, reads EPEVTQTPSHQVTQMGQEVILRCVPISNHLYFYWYRQILGQKVEFLVSFYNNEISEKSEIFDDQFSVERPDGSNFTLKIRSTKLEDSAMYFCASNRDRGAFQPQHFGDGTRLSIL.

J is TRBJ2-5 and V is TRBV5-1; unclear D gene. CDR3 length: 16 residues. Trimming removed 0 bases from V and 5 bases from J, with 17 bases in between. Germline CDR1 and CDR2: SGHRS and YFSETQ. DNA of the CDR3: TGCGCCAGCAGCTTGGCGGGTTTCCTTACCTCGGAGACCCAGTACTTC. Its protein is CASSLAGFLTSETQYF.

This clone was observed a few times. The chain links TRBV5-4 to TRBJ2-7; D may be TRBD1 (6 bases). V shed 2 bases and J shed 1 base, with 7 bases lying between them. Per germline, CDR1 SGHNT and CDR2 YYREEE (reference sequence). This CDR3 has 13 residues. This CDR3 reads CASSFDRSYEQYF. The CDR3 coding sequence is TGTGCCAGCAGCTTCGACAGGTCCTACGAGCAGTACTTC.

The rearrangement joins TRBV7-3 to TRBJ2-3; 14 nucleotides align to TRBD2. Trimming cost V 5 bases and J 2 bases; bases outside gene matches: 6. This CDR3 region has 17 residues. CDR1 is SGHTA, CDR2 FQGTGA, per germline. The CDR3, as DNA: TGTGCCAGCAGCCCCCAGGGACTAGCGGGAGACACAGATACGCAGTATTTT. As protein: CASSPQGLAGDTDTQYF.

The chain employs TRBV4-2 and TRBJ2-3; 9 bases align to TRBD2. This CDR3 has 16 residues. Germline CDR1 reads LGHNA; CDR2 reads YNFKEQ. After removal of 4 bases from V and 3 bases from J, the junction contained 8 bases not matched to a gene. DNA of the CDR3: TGTGCCAGCAGCCTCTCGGCGGGGGGGATTACAGATACGCAGTATTTT. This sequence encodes CASSLSAGGITDTQYF.

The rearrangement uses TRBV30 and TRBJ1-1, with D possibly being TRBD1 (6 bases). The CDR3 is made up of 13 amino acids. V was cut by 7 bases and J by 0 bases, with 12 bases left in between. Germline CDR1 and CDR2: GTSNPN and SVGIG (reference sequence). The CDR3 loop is CAYRGHLNTEAFF. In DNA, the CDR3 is TGTGCCTATAGGGGACACCTGAACACTGAAGCTTTCTTT.

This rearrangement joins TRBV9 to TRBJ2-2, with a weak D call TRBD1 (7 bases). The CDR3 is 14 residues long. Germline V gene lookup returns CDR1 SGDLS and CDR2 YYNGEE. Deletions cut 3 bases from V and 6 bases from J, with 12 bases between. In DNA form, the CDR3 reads TGTGCCAGCAGCGCCCAGGGGGAGGCCGGGGAGCTGTTTTTT. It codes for CASSAQGEAGELFF.

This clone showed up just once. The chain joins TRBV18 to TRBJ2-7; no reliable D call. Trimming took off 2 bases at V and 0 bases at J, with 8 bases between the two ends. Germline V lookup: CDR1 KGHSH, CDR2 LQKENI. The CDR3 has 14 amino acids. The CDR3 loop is CASSPWQDSYEQYF. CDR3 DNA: TGTGCCAGCTCACCATGGCAGGACTCCTACGAGCAGTACTTC.

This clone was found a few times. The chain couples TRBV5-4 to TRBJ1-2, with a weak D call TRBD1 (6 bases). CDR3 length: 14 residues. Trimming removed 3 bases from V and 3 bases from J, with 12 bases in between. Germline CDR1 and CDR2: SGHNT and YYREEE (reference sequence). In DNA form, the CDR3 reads TGTGCCAGCAGCTCCTCCGGACAGCACTATGGCTACACCTTC. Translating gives CASSSSGQHYGYTF.

The CDR3 coding sequence is TGCAGTGCTAGTGGGACAGGGGGATACGAGCAGTACTTC. This sequence encodes CSASGTGGYEQYF. The rearrangement uses TRBV20-1 and TRBJ2-7; 11 nucleotides agree with TRBD1. Trimming took 3 bases from V and 4 from J; bases not matched to a gene: 2. There are 13 residues in the CDR3. The germline CDR1 and CDR2 sequences are DFQATT and SNEGSKA (reference sequence).

The CDR3 reads CAWSVRGEKLFF. DNA of the CDR3: TGTGCCTGGAGTGTGCGGGGGGAAAAACTGTTTTTT. The chain has TRBV30 and TRBJ1-4, with D maybe TRBD1 (5 bases). The CDR3 spans 12 residues. Between the trimmed V and J ends, which lost 0 bases and 8 bases, there was a span of 7 bases. Germline CDR1 reads GTSNPN; CDR2 reads SVGIG (reference sequence).

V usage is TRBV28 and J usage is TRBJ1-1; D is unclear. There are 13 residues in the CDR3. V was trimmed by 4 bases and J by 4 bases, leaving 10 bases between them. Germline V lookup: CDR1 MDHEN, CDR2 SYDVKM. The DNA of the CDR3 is TGTGCCAGCAGTTCACCCATGAGCACTGAAGCTTTCTTT. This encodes CASSSPMSTEAFF.

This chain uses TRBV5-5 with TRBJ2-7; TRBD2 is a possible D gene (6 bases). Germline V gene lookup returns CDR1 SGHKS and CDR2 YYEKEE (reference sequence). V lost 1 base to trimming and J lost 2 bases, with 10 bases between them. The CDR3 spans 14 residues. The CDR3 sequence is CASSLLRGTYEQYF. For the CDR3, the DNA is TGTGCCAGCAGCTTGCTCCGGGGGACCTACGAGCAGTACTTC.

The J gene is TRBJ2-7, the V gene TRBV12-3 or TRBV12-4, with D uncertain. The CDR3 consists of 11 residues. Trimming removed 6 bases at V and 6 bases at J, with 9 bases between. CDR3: CASRSSREQYF. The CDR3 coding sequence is TGTGCCAGCAGGTCTAGTCGCGAGCAGTACTTC.

The DNA for the CDR3 is TGTGCCATCAGTGAGTCGATGGGACAGGGAGTGGAAAAACTGTTTTTT. This codes for CAISESMGQGVEKLFF. The chain combines TRBV10-3 with TRBJ1-4; 9 nucleotides align to TRBD1. The CDR3 contains 16 residues. Germline V gene lookup returns CDR1 ENHRY and CDR2 SYGVKD. Trimming at V came to 0 bases and at J to 8 bases, leaving 7 bases not matched to a gene.

CDR3 bases: TGCGCCAGCAGCCAAGGAGGTAGCGGCTACGAGCAGTACTTC. Translation: CASSQGGSGYEQYF. The chain is built from TRBV4-1 and TRBJ2-7; tentatively, D is TRBD2 (6 bases). The germline V and J ends were trimmed by 1 base and 3 bases, with 10 bases remaining between them. This CDR3 is 14 amino acids long. The germline V gene encodes CDR1 MGHRA and CDR2 YSYEKL.

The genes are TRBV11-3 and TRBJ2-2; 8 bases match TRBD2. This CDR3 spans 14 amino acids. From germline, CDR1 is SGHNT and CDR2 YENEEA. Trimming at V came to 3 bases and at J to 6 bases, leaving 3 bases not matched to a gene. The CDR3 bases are TGTGCCAGCAGCTTGAGCGGGAGCGCCGGGGAGCTGTTTTTT. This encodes CASSLSGSAGELFF. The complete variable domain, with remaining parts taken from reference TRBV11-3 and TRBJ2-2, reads EAGVVQSPRYKIIEKKQPVAFWCNPISGHNTLYWYLQNLGQGPELLIRYENEEAVDDSQLPKDRFSAERLKGVDSTLKIQPAELGDSAVYLCASSLSGSAGELFFGEGSRLTVL.

The CDR3 loop is CASSPGLAGVITDTQYF. DNA of the CDR3: TGTGCCAGCAGCCCAGGACTAGCGGGAGTGATCACGGATACGCAGTATTTT. The chain combines TRBV9 with TRBJ2-3, with 13 bases lining up with TRBD2. CDR3 size: 17 residues. Germline CDR1 is SGDLS and CDR2 is YYNGEE. V was clipped by 4 bases and J by 6 bases; unmatched bases: 11. The variable domain in full, completed from reference TRBV9 and TRBJ2-3, reads DSGVTQTPKHLITATGQRVTLRCSPRSGDLSVYWYQQSLDQGLQFLIQYYNGEERAKGNILERFSAQQFPDLHSELNLSSLELGDSALYFCASSPGLAGVITDTQYFGPGTRLTVL.